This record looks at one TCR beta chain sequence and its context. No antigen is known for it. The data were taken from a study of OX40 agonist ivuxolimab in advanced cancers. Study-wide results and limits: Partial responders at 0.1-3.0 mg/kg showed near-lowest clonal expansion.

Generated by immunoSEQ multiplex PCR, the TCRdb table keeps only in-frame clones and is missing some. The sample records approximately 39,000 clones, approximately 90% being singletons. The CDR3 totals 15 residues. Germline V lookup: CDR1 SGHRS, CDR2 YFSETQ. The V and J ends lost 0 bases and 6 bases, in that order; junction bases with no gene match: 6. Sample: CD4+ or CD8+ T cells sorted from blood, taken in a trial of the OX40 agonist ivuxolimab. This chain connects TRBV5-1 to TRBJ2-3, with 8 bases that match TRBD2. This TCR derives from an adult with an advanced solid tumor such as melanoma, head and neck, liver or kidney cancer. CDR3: CASSLEAGEADTQYF. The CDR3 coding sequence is TGCGCCAGCAGCTTGGAAGCGGGAGAAGCCGATACGCAGTATTTT. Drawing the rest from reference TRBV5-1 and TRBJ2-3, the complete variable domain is KAGVTQTPRYLIKTRGQQVTLSCSPISGHRSVSWYQQTPGQGLQFLFEYFSETQRNKGNFPGRFSGRQFSNSRSEMNVSTLELGDSALYLCASSLEAGEADTQYFGPGTRLTVL.